Shown below are 28 T cell receptor beta chains from a single sample sequenced in a study of immune characterization of retroperitoneal liposarcoma. TCRdb reprocessed the PCR reads with MiXCR, giving one entry per CDR3 protein. This sample has some 2,200 distinct CDR3 sequences; 35% to 45% occur once, and the top ten carry around 39%. The specimen was tumor tissue. These receptor sequences come from a male donor with retroperitoneal liposarcoma.

V is TRBV6-5 and J is TRBJ1-5; D is ambiguous. Germline V gives CDR1 MNHEY, CDR2 SVGAGI. Between the trimmed V and J ends, which lost 7 bases and 0 bases, there was a span of 10 bases. The CDR3 length is 14 residues. As DNA, the CDR3 is TGTGCCAGCAATGAGCGGGGTAGCAATCAGCCCCAGCATTTT. Its protein product is CASNERGSNQPQHF.

The chain couples TRBV6-1 to TRBJ2-7; D not certain. This CDR3 comprises 11 residues. Germline V lookup: CDR1 MNHNS, CDR2 SASEGT. This CDR3 is CAGGKGSEQYF. The CDR3 nucleotides read TGTGCGGGTGGGAAGGGCAGCGAGCAGTACTTC.

The rearrangement uses TRBV10-3 and TRBJ2-3, with unresolved D. The assigned J gene may be wrong: the sequence end matches TRBJ2-1 better. CDR1 ENHRY and CDR2 SYGVKD come from the germline V gene. The CDR3 length is 14 residues. CDR3 nucleotides: TGTGCCATCAGTGAGTCAGACTCACCCAATGAGCAGTTCTTC. This translates into CAISESDSPNEQFF.

The gene calls are TRBV7-3 and TRBJ2-3; D could derive from TRBD1 or TRBD2 (5 bases each). The CDR3 contains 16 residues. The V end was cut by 5 bases, the J end by 0 bases, with 15 bases between. The germline V gene has CDR1 SGHTA and CDR2 FQGTGA. The CDR3 coding sequence is TGTGCCAGCAGCCCGCAGGGAGATCTGAGCACAGATACGCAGTATTTT. It is translated as CASSPQGDLSTDTQYF.

The chain joins TRBV12-3 or TRBV12-4 to TRBJ2-5; the D is unclear. This CDR3 has 12 residues. V lost 2 bases, J lost 13 bases, and 14 bases lay in between. CDR3 sequence: CASSLPRTGGYF. The CDR3 DNA follows: TGTGCCAGCAGTTTACCCAGAACGGGTGGGTACTTC.

This clonotype is medium-sized in the sample. A single base separates this from a much larger clone, so it may be a read error. The CDR3 region is CASSEGETNEQYF. CDR3 nucleotides: TGTGCCAGCAGTGAAGGAGAAACCAATGAGCAGTACTTC. This chain links TRBV6-1 with TRBJ2-1; D remains unclear. The J call may be mistaken, given a closer DNA end match to TRBJ2-7. Germline V gene data show CDR1 as MNHNS and CDR2 as SASEGT. There are 13 residues in the CDR3.

This clonotype was counted between two and nine times. V gene TRBV12-3 or TRBV12-4 combines with J gene TRBJ2-4, with a weak D call TRBD2 (5 bases). The germline V and J ends were trimmed by 2 bases and 7 bases, with 12 bases remaining between them. This CDR3 comprises 14 residues. The chain's CDR3 is CASSLTGEGNIQYF. Here the CDR3 DNA reads TGTGCCAGCAGTTTAACCGGAGAGGGCAACATTCAGTACTTC.

This clonotype is large by share. The chain is built from TRBV27 and TRBJ2-5; TRBD2 aligns across 9 bases. Unmatched junction bases numbered 10, after V lost 5 bases and J lost 6 bases. From germline, CDR1 is MNHEY and CDR2 SMNVEV (reference sequence). This CDR3 has 15 amino acids. The CDR3: CASSPTSGLWQTQYF. In DNA, the CDR3 is TGTGCCAGCAGTCCCACTAGCGGGCTGTGGCAGACCCAGTACTTC.

This chain links TRBV12-3 or TRBV12-4 with TRBJ2-1; 9 positions agree with TRBD1. This CDR3 contains 16 residues. Losses at the gene ends were 5 bases for V and 4 bases for J; bases not matched to a gene: 9. Written as DNA, the CDR3 is TGTGCCAGCAGTCACCGTTACAGGGGGCGATACAATGAGCAGTTCTTC. Amino acids: CASSHRYRGRYNEQFF.

The rearrangement links TRBV6-5 to TRBJ2-3, with D possibly matching TRBD2 (5 bases). This CDR3 is built from 14 residues. CDR1 and CDR2 from the germline V gene are MNHEY and SVGAGI. V gave up 6 bases and J gave up 4 bases, with 14 bases separating them. CDR3 region: CASRIGGGPDTQYF. CDR3 sequence (DNA): TGTGCCAGCAGAATCGGAGGAGGACCAGATACGCAGTATTTT.

The chain links TRBV7-2 to TRBJ2-5, with D unresolved. Germline V gives CDR1 SGHTA, CDR2 FQGNSA. This CDR3 is built from 14 residues. The V and J ends lost 2 bases and 5 bases respectively, with 12 bases between them. CDR3 region: CASSLNDPLETQYF. The CDR3 region has the DNA TGTGCCAGCAGCTTAAACGACCCTTTGGAGACCCAGTACTTC.

This clonotype was detected only once. The CDR3 is CASSYHDGRETQYF. CDR3 in DNA: TGTGCCAGCAGTTACCACGACGGGCGGGAGACCCAGTACTTC. The chain has TRBV6-1 and TRBJ2-4; no clear D gene. The J call may not be correct, given that the DNA end is closer to TRBJ2-5. The germline V gene encodes CDR1 MNHNS and CDR2 SASEGT. This CDR3 spans 14 amino acids.

The CDR3 DNA sequence: TGTGCCAGCAGTTTAGTGGGGGGGACGGCGGATACGCAGTATTTT. This gives the protein CASSLVGGTADTQYF. The chain carries TRBV12-3 or TRBV12-4 and TRBJ2-3; 7 nucleotides match TRBD2. The CDR3 has 15 residues. The ends lost 1 base at V and 6 bases at J; junction bases unmatched: 7.

The chain couples TRBV27 to TRBJ2-1, with TRBD1 identical over 8 bases. With the DNA end fitting TRBJ2-5 better, the J assignment may be wrong. CDR1 MNHEY and CDR2 SMNVEV come from the germline V gene (reference sequence). The CDR3 contains 14 residues. CDR3 DNA sequence: TGTGCCAGCAGTTTCGACAGGGGTGAGGAGACCCAGTACTTC. This codes for CASSFDRGEETQYF.

This clonotype was picked up a small number of times. The chain recombines TRBV6-1 with TRBJ1-1, with D possibly matching TRBD1 (5 bases). In germline, CDR1 is MNHNS, CDR2 SASEGT. CDR3 size: 12 residues. Between the trimmed V and J ends, which lost 11 bases and 2 bases, there was a span of 12 bases. The CDR3 DNA sequence: TGTGCCGGGGGTGCACGCAACACTGAAGCTTTCTTT. This encodes CAGGARNTEAFF.

By its share, this clonotype is medium-sized (0.01 to 0.1%). The chain recombines TRBV7-2 with TRBJ2-3, with TRBD2 as a possible D gene (5 bases). V was pared by 2 bases and J by 1 base, with 13 bases between. Germline V gene sequence: CDR1 SGHTA, CDR2 FQGNSA. The CDR3 is made up of 16 amino acids. The CDR3 loop reads CASSLLARPGTDTQYF. CDR3 bases: TGTGCCAGCAGCTTATTAGCGCGGCCTGGCACAGATACGCAGTATTTT. Full variable domain (missing parts from reference TRBV7-2 and TRBJ2-3): GAGVSQSPSNKVTEKGKDVELRCDPISGHTALYWYRQSLGQGLEFLIYFQGNSAPDKSGLPSDRFSAERTGGSVSTLTIQRTQQEDSAVYLCASSLLARPGTDTQYFGPGTRLTVL.

The chain links TRBV6-1 to TRBJ2-2, with 7 positions matching TRBD1. CDR1 and CDR2 (germline): MNHNS, SASEGT. The CDR3 totals 16 residues. Trimming cost V 7 bases and J 1 base; bases outside gene matches: 9. DNA of the CDR3: TGTGCCAGCACTACCGACAGGGTCGGGAACACCGGGGAGCTGTTTTTT. This sequence encodes CASTTDRVGNTGELFF.

This chain joins TRBV7-2 and TRBJ2-1; TRBD2 matches at 11 bases. V lost 4 bases to trimming and J lost 5 bases; unmatched junction nucleotides: 4. This CDR3 comprises 15 residues. Germline lookup yields CDR1 SGHTA and CDR2 FQGNSA. The CDR3 DNA is TGTGCCAGCAGCTACTCTAGCGGGGGGCACAATGAGCAGTTCTTC. It specifies CASSYSSGGHNEQFF. Variable domain in full (rest from reference TRBV7-2 and TRBJ2-1): GAGVSQSPSNKVTEKGKDVELRCDPISGHTALYWYRQSLGQGLEFLIYFQGNSAPDKSGLPSDRFSAERTGGSVSTLTIQRTQQEDSAVYLCASSYSSGGHNEQFFGPGTRLTVL.

This clonotype appeared a few times. The CDR3 DNA reads TGTGCCAGCAGCTTTTCCCTGAGCTCCTACAATGAGCAGTTCTTC. It specifies CASSFSLSSYNEQFF. The chain employs TRBV7-2 and TRBJ2-1; D is unresolved. Between the trimmed V and J ends, which lost 3 bases and 0 bases, there was a span of 9 bases. CDR3 length equals 15 residues. Germline CDR1 SGHTA, CDR2 FQGNSA.

The V call is TRBV7-2, the J call TRBJ2-3; no clear D gene. Germline V gives CDR1 SGHTA, CDR2 FQGNSA. Trimming pared 4 bases from V and 2 bases from J, leaving 4 bases between. This CDR3 contains 12 residues. CDR3 DNA sequence: TGTGCCAGCAGCTCGTACACAGATACGCAGTATTTT. It yields the protein CASSSYTDTQYF.

This clonotype was seen only a few times. The rearrangement joins TRBV11-2 to TRBJ2-3; possible D gene TRBD1, 8 bases. V lost 2 bases to trimming and J lost 3 bases, with 21 bases between them. CDR1 SGHAT and CDR2 FQNNGV come from the germline V gene. The CDR3 length is 18 residues. In DNA form, the CDR3 reads TGTGCCAGCAGCTTACTTGGACAGGGAGTAGCGGGTACAGATACGCAGTATTTT. Residues: CASSLLGQGVAGTDTQYF.

Here the CDR3 reads CASSVVGAGGGHEQYF. The CDR3 DNA reads TGTGCCAGCAGTGTAGTCGGAGCGGGAGGGGGGCACGAGCAGTACTTC. V gene TRBV6-8 combines with J gene TRBJ2-4; 10 nucleotides match TRBD2. The end of the DNA aligns better with TRBJ2-7, so the J call may be wrong. The CDR3 runs to 16 residues. Germline CDR1 and CDR2: MNHGY and SAAAGT.

This clonotype ranks as medium-sized. The V and J genes are TRBV7-2 and TRBJ2-5; the match to TRBD1 covers 7 bases. Matching the DNA end better, TRBJ2-4 makes the J call doubtful. The CDR3 has 15 residues. Germline lookup yields CDR1 SGHTA and CDR2 FQGNSA. CDR3 sequence: CASSPPTGSKNIQYF. For the CDR3, the DNA is TGTGCCAGCAGCCCCCCGACAGGGTCCAAAAACATTCAGTACTTC.

The rearrangement links TRBV7-2 to TRBJ2-1; TRBD1 aligns across 7 bases. V lost 3 bases, J lost 2 bases, and 7 bases stayed unmatched. Germline-derived CDR1 and CDR2 are SGHTA and FQGNSA. The CDR3 is 16 residues long. The chain's CDR3 is CASSFVSTGTYNEQFF. The CDR3, as DNA: TGTGCCAGCAGCTTCGTATCGACAGGGACCTACAATGAGCAGTTCTTC.

This rearrangement joins TRBV12-3 or TRBV12-4 to TRBJ2-7, with D perhaps TRBD2 (6 bases). The J call may be wrong; the DNA end is better matched by TRBJ2-1. The CDR3 spans 14 residues. DNA for the CDR3: TGTGCCAGCAGTCCCGCTAGCGTATACAATGAGCAGTTCTTC. It is translated as CASSPASVYNEQFF.

J is TRBJ2-3 and V is TRBV6-1, with 7 bases fitting TRBD2. This CDR3 is 13 amino acids long. Per germline, CDR1 MNHNS and CDR2 SASEGT. V shed 5 bases, J shed 10 bases, and the junction held 9 bases outside the gene matches. CDR3 loop: CASSYQAGVPQYF. The CDR3 DNA follows: TGTGCCAGCAGTTATCAGGCGGGAGTACCGCAGTATTTT.

The chain joins TRBV7-6 to TRBJ1-1, with 7 bases that match TRBD1. Germline CDR1 and CDR2: SGHVS and FNYEAQ. The CDR3 consists of 13 residues. V lost 7 bases to trimming and J lost 5 bases; unmatched junction nucleotides: 7. CDR3 nucleotides: TGTGCCAGCACGGGACAGAGGGGGACTGAAGCTTTCTTT. Its translation is CASTGQRGTEAFF.

The V call is TRBV6-1, the J call TRBJ2-3; D gene uncertain. There are 16 residues in the CDR3. Trimming removed 3 bases from V and 0 bases from J, with 13 bases in between. Germline loops: CDR1 MNHNS, CDR2 SASEGT. CDR3 coding DNA: TGTGCCAGCAGTGACAGTATAACCACTAGCACAGATACGCAGTATTTT. It codes for CASSDSITTSTDTQYF.